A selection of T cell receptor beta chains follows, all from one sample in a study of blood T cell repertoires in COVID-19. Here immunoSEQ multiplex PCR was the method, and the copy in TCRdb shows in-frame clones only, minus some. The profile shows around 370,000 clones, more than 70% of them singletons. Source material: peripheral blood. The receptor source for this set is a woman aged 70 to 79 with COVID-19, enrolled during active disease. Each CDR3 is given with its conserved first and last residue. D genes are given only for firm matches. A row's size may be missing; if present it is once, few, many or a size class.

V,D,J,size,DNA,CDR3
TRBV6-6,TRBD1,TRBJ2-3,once,TGTGCCAGCAGTTACGGACTGGACAGGGGTACGCAGTATTTT,CASSYGLDRGTQYF
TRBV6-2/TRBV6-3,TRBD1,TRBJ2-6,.,TGTGCCAGCAGCTTCACAGGGGTTGCTGGGGCCAACGTCCTGACTTTC,CASSFTGVAGANVLTF
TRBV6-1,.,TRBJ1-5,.,TGTGCCAGCAGGGAACCAGGACAAGTTAGCAATCAGCCCCAGCATTTT,CASREPGQVSNQPQHF
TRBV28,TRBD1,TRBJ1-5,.,TGTGCCAGCAGTGGAAACCCACAGGGGGCGAGTCAGCCCCAGCATTTT,CASSGNPQGASQPQHF
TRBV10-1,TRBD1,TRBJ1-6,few,TGCGCCAGCAGGCGTCCCACAGGGGATTCACCCCTCCACTTT,CASRRPTGDSPLHF
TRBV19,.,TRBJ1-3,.,TGTGCCAGTATCAAAGGGGTGTCTGGAGGAAACACCATATATTTT,CASIKGVSGGNTIYF
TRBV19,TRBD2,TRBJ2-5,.,TGTGCCAGTAGTTCACGACTAGCGGCGCCTCGGGAGACCCAGTACTTC,CASSSRLAAPRETQYF
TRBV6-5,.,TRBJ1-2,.,TGTGCCAGCGGATATCAGGGTTTGGCTAACTATGGCTACACCTTC,CASGYQGLANYGYTF
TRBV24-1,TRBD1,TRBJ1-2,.,TGTGCCACCAGTGATTCGGGACAGCGATGGAACTATGGCTACACCTTC,CATSDSGQRWNYGYTF
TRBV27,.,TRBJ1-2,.,TGTGCCAGCCTTAGGAGTGCAGTAGGGGGATTCTATGGCTACACCTTC,CASLRSAVGGFYGYTF
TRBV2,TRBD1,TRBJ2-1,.,TGTGCCAGCAGAGAACAGGGGTCCTACAATGAGCAGTTCTTC,CASREQGSYNEQFF
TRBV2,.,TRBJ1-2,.,TGTGCCAGCAGTCGGGGGGGCGGGTATGGCTACACCTTC,CASSRGGGYGYTF
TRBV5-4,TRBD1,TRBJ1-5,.,TGTGCCAGCAGCTTGGACAGGGGGACGAATCAGCCCCAGCATTTT,CASSLDRGTNQPQHF
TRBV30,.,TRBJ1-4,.,TGTGCCTGGAGTGTACGTAGGGGACTTGAAAAACTGTTTTTT,CAWSVRRGLEKLFF
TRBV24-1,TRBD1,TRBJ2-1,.,TGTGCCACCAGTGATTTACGGACAGGGGAGAATGAGCAGTTCTTC,CATSDLRTGENEQFF
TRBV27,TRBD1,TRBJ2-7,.,TGTGCCAGCAGTCCCCGGACAGGGCCAAGCTCCTACGAGCAGTACTTC,CASSPRTGPSSYEQYF
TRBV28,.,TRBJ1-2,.,TGTGCCAGCAGTTTACCAGGGGCCGTCGGTGGCTACACCTTC,CASSLPGAVGGYTF
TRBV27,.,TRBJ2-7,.,TGTGCCAGCAGTCCCCTAGCAAGGTCCTCCTACGAGCAGTACTTC,CASSPLARSSYEQYF
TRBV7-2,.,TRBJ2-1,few,TGTGCCAGCAGCCCCGAGGGCTCGACGTACTACAATGAGCAGTTCTTC,CASSPEGSTYYNEQFF
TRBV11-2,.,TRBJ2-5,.,TGTGCCAGCAGCTACCGACAGAGTCAAGAGACCCAGTACTTC,CASSYRQSQETQYF
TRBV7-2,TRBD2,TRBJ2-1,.,TGTGCCAGCAGCACCCGTCCGGGACTAGCGGGTAATGAGCAGTTCTTC,CASSTRPGLAGNEQFF
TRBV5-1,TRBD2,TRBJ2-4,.,TGCGCCAGCAGCCCGCAAGCGGGGTCGGTTGACATTCAGTACTTC,CASSPQAGSVDIQYF
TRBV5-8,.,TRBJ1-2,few,TGTGCCAGCAGCTCGATTTCTAAAGGGACACCCAACTATGGCTACACCTTC,CASSSISKGTPNYGYTF
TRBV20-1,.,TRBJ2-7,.,TGCAGTGCTAGTCCAGGGAAGGACGAGCAGTACTTC,CSASPGKDEQYF
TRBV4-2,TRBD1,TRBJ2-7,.,TGTGCCAGCAGCCAAGTGGGGACAGTCTCCTACGAGCAGTACTTC,CASSQVGTVSYEQYF
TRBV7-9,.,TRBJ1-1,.,TGTGCCAGCAGCCTCACCTACCCCGAGGGGGTATTGGCTTTCTTT,CASSLTYPEGVLAFF
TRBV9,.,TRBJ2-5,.,TGTGCCAGCAGCTCCCGTCCGAATCGGGAAGAGACCCAGTACTTC,CASSSRPNREETQYF
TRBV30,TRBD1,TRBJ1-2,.,TGTGCCTGGAGTTACAGGGGCGGACAGTATGGCTACACCTTC,CAWSYRGGQYGYTF
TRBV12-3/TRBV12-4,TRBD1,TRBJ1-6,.,TGTGCCAGCGCGGGGACAGGGGAGTCACCCCTCCACTTT,CASAGTGESPLHF
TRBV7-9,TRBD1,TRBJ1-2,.,TGTGCCAGCAGCTTATCGTTGTCTAAGGGGGCGAGCTACACCTTC,CASSLSLSKGASYTF
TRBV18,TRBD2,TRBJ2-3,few,TGTGCCAGCTCACGAGGACTAGCGGGGACAGATACGCAGTATTTT,CASSRGLAGTDTQYF
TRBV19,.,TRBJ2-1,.,TGTGCCAGTAGTATAGCAGGGCCCTACTACAATGAGCAGTTCTTC,CASSIAGPYYNEQFF
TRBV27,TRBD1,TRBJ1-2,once,TGTGCCAGCAGAGGAACAGGGGGTTATGGCTACACCTTC,CASRGTGGYGYTF